One T cell receptor (beta chain) is described in this entry. Its antigen is currently unknown. The source of the sample is a study of cytomegalovirus exposure and HLA in healthy donors. Study findings and constraints: Later analysis suggested links between common viral pathogens and several top significant clusters. Confirmation was obtained in vitro that a few CMV-associated chains are specific for CMV antigens.

Vbeta (60) and Jbeta (13) primers were used in the PCR. Profiling relied on immunoSEQ multiplex PCR, and the TCRdb table lists in-frame clones only, not all of them. In the table there are 100,000 to 130,000 clones, around 72% of which are singletons. Sequenced material: PBMCs. This TCR came from a woman in her 40s in good health and CMV-seropositive.

The CDR3 here is CASSREREGGYTF. The CDR3 nucleotides are TGTGCCAGCAGCAGAGAGAGGGAAGGAGGCTACACCTTC. The rearrangement uses TRBV5-5 and TRBJ1-2, with D hard to call. The CDR3 runs 13 residues. The V gene lost 4 bases and the J gene lost 8 bases, with 15 bases spanning the gap. Germline loops: CDR1 SGHKS, CDR2 YYEKEE (reference sequence).